The clone carrying this T cell receptor beta chain was detected only once. The sample is drawn from a study of blood T cell repertoires in COVID-19. As for the study in general: Sites across the United States, Italy and Spain contributed samples from acute and convalescent COVID-19. PBMCs, B-cell-depleted T cells, or T cells were the source of the cDNA or gDNA that made up the material.

Per germline, CDR1 LGHDT and CDR2 YNNKEL (reference sequence). V lost 3 bases and J lost 6, with 11 bases in between. CDR3 size: 13 residues. Original analysis: Using reference gene primer amplification, nucleated cell counts were estimated. Libraries were prepared by immunoSEQ multiplex PCR; TCRdb keeps only in-frame clonotypes and omits some of them. D and trimming come from the DNA, and the V and J calls and clone size come from that table. The repertoire has about 150,000 clones, approximately 80% of them found once; the top ten carry around 40%. What was sequenced was peripheral blood. This chain joins TRBV3-1 (or the pseudogene TRBV3-2) and TRBJ1-2; a weak D match, TRBD1 (6 bases). This TCR was recovered from a human donor in a cohort sampled during active COVID-19. CDR3 in DNA: TGTGCCAGCAGCCAGGAGACAGGAAATGGCTACACCTTC. Protein sequence: CASSQETGNGYTF.